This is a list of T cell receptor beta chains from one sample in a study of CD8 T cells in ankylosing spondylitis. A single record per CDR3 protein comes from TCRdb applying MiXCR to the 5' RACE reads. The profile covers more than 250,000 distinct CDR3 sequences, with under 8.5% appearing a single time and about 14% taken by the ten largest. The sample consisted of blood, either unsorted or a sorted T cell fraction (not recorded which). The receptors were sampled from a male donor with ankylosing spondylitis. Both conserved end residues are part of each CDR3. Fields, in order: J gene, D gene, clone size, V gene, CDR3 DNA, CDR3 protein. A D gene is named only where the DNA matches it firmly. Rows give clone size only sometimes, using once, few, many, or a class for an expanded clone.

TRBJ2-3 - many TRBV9 TGTGCCAGCAGCGTAGGGTCTTCTGCTAATACGCAGTATTTT CASSVGSSANTQYF
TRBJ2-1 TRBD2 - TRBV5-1 TGCGCCAGCAGCTTGTTCGCTAGCGGGGCTTCGTCCTACAATGAGCAGTTCTTC CASSLFASGASSYNEQFF
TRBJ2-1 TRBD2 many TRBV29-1 TGCAGCGTTGAAGAACTGGAAGGGACTAGCGGGTCGGATGAGCAGTTCTTC CSVEELEGTSGSDEQFF
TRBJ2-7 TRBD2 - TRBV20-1 TGCAGTGCTAGTGGGGGGGTGGGTAGCGGCTCCTACGAGCAGTACTTC CSASGGVGSGSYEQYF
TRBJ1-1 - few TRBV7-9 TGTGCCAGCAGCACGGGACGGATGGAGAACACTGAAGCTTTCTTT CASSTGRMENTEAFF
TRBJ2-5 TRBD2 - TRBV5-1 TGCGCCAGCAACTGGGGCCTAGCGGAAGGGGAGACCCAGTACTTC CASNWGLAEGETQYF
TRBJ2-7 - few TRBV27 TGTGCCAGCAGGCCCATCTTGGCAGGCACCTACGAGCAGTACTTC CASRPILAGTYEQYF
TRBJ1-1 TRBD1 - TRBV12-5 TGTGCTAGTGGTTTGACTACAGGGGGCACTTTAACTGAAGCTTTCTTT CASGLTTGGTLTEAFF
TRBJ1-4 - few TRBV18 TGTGCCAGCTCCACCAGCGCCGTTGGGGCAACTAATGAAAAACTGTTTTTT CASSTSAVGATNEKLFF
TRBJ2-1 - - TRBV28 TGTGCCAGCAGTTTATTGGGGGTAGACAATGAGCAGTTCTTC CASSLLGVDNEQFF
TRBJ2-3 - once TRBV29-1 TGCAGCGCTACTACTAGCACAGATACGCAGTATTTT CSATTSTDTQYF
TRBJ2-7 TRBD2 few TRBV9 TGTGCCAGCAGCGTGGGGACTAGCGGGTCCTACGAGCAGTACTTC CASSVGTSGSYEQYF
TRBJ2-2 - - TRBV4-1 TGCGCCAGCAGCGCGCGAGGTAGCGAGGACACCGGGGAGCTATTTTTT CASSARGSEDTGELFF
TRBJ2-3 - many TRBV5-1 TGCGCCAGCAGATATACAGAGGGCAGAGATACGCAGTATTTT CASRYTEGRDTQYF
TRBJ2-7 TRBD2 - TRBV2 TGTGCCAGCAGTGAACTAGCGGGAGGCTTTCGGGAGCAGTACTTC CASSELAGGFREQYF
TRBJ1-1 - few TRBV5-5 TGTGCCAGCATGGTAAGAGTCACTGAAGCTTTCTTT CASMVRVTEAFF
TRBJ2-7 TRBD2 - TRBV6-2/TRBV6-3 TGTGCCAGCAGTCCAACCTGGGGCGGGAGTTTTTACGAGCAGTACTTC CASSPTWGGSFYEQYF
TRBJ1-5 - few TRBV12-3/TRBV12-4 TGTGCCAGCTCGTGGGGGCAGCCCCAGCATTTT CASSWGQPQHF
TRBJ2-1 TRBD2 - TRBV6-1 TGTGCCAGCAGCATGGGAGGGAATTCCTACAATGAGCAGTTCTTC CASSMGGNSYNEQFF
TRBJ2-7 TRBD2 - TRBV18 TGTGCCAGCTCACCCCGCCGAACTAGCGGGGGGTCCTACGAGCAGTACTTC CASSPRRTSGGSYEQYF
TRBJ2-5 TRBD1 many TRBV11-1 TGTGCCAGCAGCCGGGACAGGCTGTCGTTGGAGACCCAGTACTTC CASSRDRLSLETQYF
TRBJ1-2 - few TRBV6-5 TGTGCCAGCAGCCGGGGCGCGTATGGCTACACCTTC CASSRGAYGYTF
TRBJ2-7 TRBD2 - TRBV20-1 TGCAGTGCTAGAGAACCTAGACTAGCAAAACGCTCCTACGAGCAGTACTTC CSAREPRLAKRSYEQYF
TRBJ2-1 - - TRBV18 TGTGCCAGCTCACCACCGGAGCTAAACGGGCTACAGTTCTTC CASSPPELNGLQFF
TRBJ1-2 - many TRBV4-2 TGTGCCAGCAGACAGAACCCGGGGGGAAGTCACTATGGCTACACCTTC CASRQNPGGSHYGYTF
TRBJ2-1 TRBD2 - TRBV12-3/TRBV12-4 TGTGCCAGCAGTTTTGGGGGGGAATCCTACAATGAGCAGTTCTTC CASSFGGESYNEQFF
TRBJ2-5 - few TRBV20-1 TGCAGTGCTAGGGACCGATTACAAGAGACCCAGTACTTC CSARDRLQETQYF
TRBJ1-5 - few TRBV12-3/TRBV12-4 TGTGCCAGCAGTTTAGAGTGGGGGATGGGTCAGCCCCAGCATTTT CASSLEWGMGQPQHF
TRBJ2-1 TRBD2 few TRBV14 TGTGCCAGCAGCACACTAGCGGGACATAACAATGAGCAGTTCTTC CASSTLAGHNNEQFF
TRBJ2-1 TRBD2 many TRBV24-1 TGTGCCACCAGTGATGGGGGACTAGCGGGCAAAAATGAGCAGTTCTTC CATSDGGLAGKNEQFF
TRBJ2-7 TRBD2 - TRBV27 TGTGCCAGCACTGCACTCCACCCCACTAGCGGGACCGAGCAGTACTTC CASTALHPTSGTEQYF
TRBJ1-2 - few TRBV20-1 TGCAGTGCTCATGACCTCTGGTATGGCTACACCTTC CSAHDLWYGYTF
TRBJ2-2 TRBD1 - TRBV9 TGTGCCAGCAGCGTAGTGCAGGGGGCAAACACCGGGGAGCTGTTTTTT CASSVVQGANTGELFF
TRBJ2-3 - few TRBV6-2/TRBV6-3 TGTGCCAGCACTCCAATAATCTCTCTAGCTACGCAGTATTTT CASTPIISLATQYF
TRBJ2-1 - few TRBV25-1 TGTGCCAGCAGAAACCCGGGACTCCATGAGCAGTTCTTC CASRNPGLHEQFF
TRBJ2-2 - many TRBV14 TGTGCCAGCAGCCAAGAGTTCTCCCGGACCGGGGAGCTGTTTTTT CASSQEFSRTGELFF
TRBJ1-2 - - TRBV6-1 TGTGCCAGCAAAATCGACAGTCCCAACTATGGCTACACCTTC CASKIDSPNYGYTF
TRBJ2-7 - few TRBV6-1 TGTGCCAGCCGTGGCAGGGGCGTCGACGAGCAGTACTTC CASRGRGVDEQYF
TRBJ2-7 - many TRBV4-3 TGCGCCAGCAGCCAAACTGCCGGGGCCCTTAACTCCTACGAGCAGTACTTC CASSQTAGALNSYEQYF
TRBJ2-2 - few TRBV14 TGTGCCAGCAGCCGCGGGACATACCCCGGGGAGCTGTTTTTT CASSRGTYPGELFF
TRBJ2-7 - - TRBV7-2 TGTGCCAGCACCGCCGGACTAACCTCCTACGAGCAGTACTTC CASTAGLTSYEQYF
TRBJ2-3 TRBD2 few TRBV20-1 TGCAGTGCTAGGGGCGGGAGGGCAACAGATACGCAGTATTTT CSARGGRATDTQYF
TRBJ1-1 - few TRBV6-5 TGTGCCAGCAGTTACCGGCGAGGGAACACTGAAGCTTTCTTT CASSYRRGNTEAFF